This TCR beta chain was retrieved from a study of sequential checkpoint blockade in melanoma. Only in-frame clones appear in the TCRdb table, and some are missing; sequencing was by immunoSEQ multiplex PCR. The sample includes approximately 9,700 clones, approximately 25% of them seen just once. Treatment in this sample: randomized to nivolumab then ipilimumab (arm A) or the reverse (arm B). Points from the study as a whole: PD-L1 staining and CD8+ counts, not mutational load, tracked tumor T-cell clonality.

A word on this clone: Its target is not known.

Trimming took 6 bases from V and 2 from J, leaving 10 bases between them. CDR3 size: 13 residues. The germline gives CDR1 MDHEN, CDR2 SYDVKM. The material was tumor tissue (inferred from file names), obtained from a patient given nivolumab and ipilimumab in sequence. The TCR sequence derives from a human donor with melanoma. The chain couples TRBV28 to TRBJ1-2; D gene unclear. CDR3 nucleotides: TGTGCCAGCAGGACACAGCGAAACTATGGCTACACCTTC. As protein: CASRTQRNYGYTF.